This paragraph covers one T cell receptor beta chain sequence. Its matching antigen is unknown. Repertoires were generated with immunoSEQ multiplex PCR, while TCRdb's copy carries only in-frame clones and drops some. The repertoire consists of more than 70,000 clones, with nearly 90% occurring once and the leading ten covering roughly 1.2%. This entry belongs to a study of T cell responses to AZD1222 COVID-19 vaccine. The CDR3 is 17 residues long. The ends lost 4 bases at V and 8 bases at J; junction bases unmatched: 11. CDR1 is MRHNA and CDR2 is SNTAGT in the germline V gene. Study outcomes and limitations: Close to half of spike-specific TCRs reportedly recognize unmutated variant regions.

This sample comprised peripheral blood, obtained 28 days after the second AZD1222 dose. This chain uses TRBV6-4 with TRBJ2-3; 14 bases are a match to TRBD2. This TCR was recovered from an adult who received the AZD1222 COVID-19 vaccine. The CDR3 is CASSATGLAGEYGTQYF. The CDR3, as DNA: TGTGCCAGCAGTGCAACGGGACTAGCGGGAGAGTACGGTACGCAGTATTTT.